Listed below are T cell receptor beta chains from one sample, sequenced in a study of blood T cell repertoires in COVID-19. Profiled with immunoSEQ multiplex PCR; TCRdb holds only in-frame clones, not every one. The data contain 100,000 to 150,000 clones, 55% to 75% of them singletons. Sequenced input: peripheral blood. These TCRs come from a woman between 65 and 79 years old with acute or convalescent COVID-19. The CDR3 runs from the conserved cysteine through the conserved F or W. The D gene is left open where the match is weak. A clone size is listed for some rows: how often the clone was seen (once, few, many), or a class if it is expanded.

size: .; V: TRBV5-4; J: TRBJ2-2; D: TRBD1; CDR3: CASSFRDRGTGELFF; DNA: TGTGCCAGCAGCTTCCGGGACAGGGGCACCGGGGAGCTGTTTTTT
size: few; V: TRBV4-2; J: TRBJ1-4; D: .; CDR3: CASSIRQATNEKLFF; DNA: TGTGCCAGCAGCATCCGACAGGCTACTAATGAAAAACTGTTTTTT
size: .; V: TRBV2; J: TRBJ1-2; D: TRBD1; CDR3: CASRVDRGGYTF; DNA: TGTGCCAGCAGAGTGGACAGGGGTGGCTACACCTTC
size: few; V: TRBV29-1; J: TRBJ1-1; D: TRBD1; CDR3: CSVSGQGAEAFF; DNA: TGCAGCGTTTCGGGACAGGGGGCTGAAGCTTTCTTT
size: .; V: TRBV5-1; J: TRBJ2-5; D: TRBD1; CDR3: CASSSGGRETQYF; DNA: TGCGCCAGCAGCTCAGGGGGCCGGGAGACCCAGTACTTC
size: .; V: TRBV7-9; J: TRBJ2-5; D: TRBD1; CDR3: CASSARQGEKETQYF; DNA: TGTGCCAGCAGCGCACGACAGGGGGAGAAGGAGACCCAGTACTTC
size: .; V: TRBV5-6; J: TRBJ2-7; D: TRBD1; CDR3: CASSLYRTGAIEQYF; DNA: TGTGCCAGCAGCTTATATAGGACAGGGGCTATCGAGCAGTACTTC
size: .; V: TRBV7-9; J: TRBJ1-1; D: TRBD1; CDR3: CASSYRQGNTEAFF; DNA: TGTGCCAGCAGCTACCGACAGGGGAACACTGAAGCTTTCTTT
size: .; V: TRBV19; J: TRBJ1-1; D: .; CDR3: CASGWPGQMNTEAFF; DNA: TGTGCCAGTGGGTGGCCGGGACAAATGAACACTGAAGCTTTCTTT
size: .; V: TRBV2; J: TRBJ2-1; D: TRBD1; CDR3: CASRLGTVSYNEQFF; DNA: TGTGCCAGCCGATTGGGGACAGTCTCCTACAATGAGCAGTTCTTC
size: .; V: TRBV4-3; J: TRBJ2-7; D: TRBD2; CDR3: CASSQDKRGASYEQYF; DNA: TGCGCCAGCAGCCAAGATAAGCGGGGGGCCTCCTACGAGCAGTACTTC
size: .; V: TRBV15; J: TRBJ1-3; D: TRBD1; CDR3: CATSRDRDRAGNTIYF; DNA: TGTGCCACCAGCAGAGATCGGGACAGGGCTGGAAACACCATATATTTT
size: .; V: TRBV6-5; J: TRBJ1-1; D: .; CDR3: CASIGAGRGEAFF; DNA: TGTGCCAGCATTGGTGCAGGGCGAGGTGAAGCTTTCTTT
size: few; V: TRBV6-5; J: TRBJ2-6; D: .; CDR3: CASTHTSGANVLTF; DNA: TGTGCCAGCACCCATACATCTGGGGCCAACGTCCTGACTTTC
size: .; V: TRBV6-1; J: TRBJ2-5; D: TRBD2; CDR3: CASSEAGGQETQYF; DNA: TGTGCCAGCAGTGAAGCGGGAGGGCAAGAGACCCAGTACTTC
size: .; V: TRBV6-1; J: TRBJ1-5; D: .; CDR3: CASSVLSTVTSNQPQHF; DNA: TGTGCCAGCAGTGTATTATCGACAGTCACTAGCAATCAGCCCCAGCATTTT
size: .; V: TRBV5-1; J: TRBJ1-4; D: TRBD1; CDR3: CASSRQGAGGEKLFF; DNA: TGCGCCAGCAGCCGACAGGGTGCCGGCGGAGAAAAACTGTTTTTT
size: .; V: TRBV12-3/TRBV12-4; J: TRBJ1-5; D: .; CDR3: CATQSGGNQPQHF; DNA: TGTGCCACACAATCGGGGGGCAATCAGCCCCAGCATTTT
size: .; V: TRBV5-1; J: TRBJ2-5; D: .; CDR3: CASSFRSAGTPETQYF; DNA: TGCGCCAGCAGCTTTCGTTCTGCGGGAACCCCCGAGACCCAGTACTTC
size: .; V: TRBV12-3/TRBV12-4; J: TRBJ1-2; D: TRBD1; CDR3: CASSPTGDYGYTF; DNA: TGTGCCAGCAGTCCGACAGGGGACTATGGCTACACCTTC
size: few; V: TRBV5-6; J: TRBJ2-5; D: TRBD2; CDR3: CASSPPGGLADQETQYF; DNA: TGTGCCAGCAGCCCCCCCGGGGGACTAGCGGACCAAGAGACCCAGTACTTC
size: .; V: TRBV7-9; J: TRBJ1-1; D: .; CDR3: CASSLGLGSSEAFF; DNA: TGTGCCAGCAGCTTAGGATTGGGCTCATCTGAAGCTTTCTTT
size: few; V: TRBV19; J: TRBJ1-6; D: .; CDR3: CASGGSPLHF; DNA: TGTGCCAGCGGGGGTTCACCCCTCCACTTT
size: .; V: TRBV7-2; J: TRBJ1-5; D: TRBD1; CDR3: CASSTGVAHQPQHF; DNA: TGTGCCAGCAGCACAGGGGTGGCCCATCAGCCCCAGCATTTT
size: .; V: TRBV7-9; J: TRBJ1-1; D: TRBD1; CDR3: CASSSGQGAVATEAFF; DNA: TGTGCCAGCAGCTCAGGACAGGGGGCGGTTGCCACTGAAGCTTTCTTT
size: .; V: TRBV2; J: TRBJ2-7; D: TRBD1; CDR3: CASSASTGTGSHEQYF; DNA: TGTGCCAGCAGCGCGAGCACCGGGACAGGGTCCCACGAGCAGTACTTC
size: once; V: TRBV6-5; J: TRBJ1-2; D: .; CDR3: CASSPPETAINGYTF; DNA: TGTGCCAGCAGTCCACCCGAGACAGCAATAAATGGCTACACCTTC
size: .; V: TRBV27; J: TRBJ2-7; D: .; CDR3: CASSLRGYSYEQYF; DNA: TGTGCCAGCAGTTTAAGGGGGTACTCCTACGAGCAGTACTTC
size: once; V: TRBV28; J: TRBJ1-2; D: TRBD1; CDR3: CASGDRQMGLGGYTF; DNA: TGTGCCAGCGGGGACAGGCAAATGGGCCTGGGGGGCTACACCTTC
size: many; V: TRBV24-1; J: TRBJ2-1; D: TRBD2; CDR3: CATSGSGTSGSSEQFF; DNA: TGTGCCACCAGTGGGAGTGGGACTAGCGGGAGCAGTGAGCAGTTCTTC
size: .; V: TRBV19; J: TRBJ1-2; D: .; CDR3: CASSRRQNYGYTF; DNA: TGTGCCAGTAGTCGGAGACAGAACTATGGCTACACCTTC
size: .; V: TRBV4-2; J: TRBJ2-7; D: TRBD2; CDR3: CASSQGLAGSYEQYF; DNA: TGTGCCAGCAGCCAAGGACTAGCGGGGTCCTACGAGCAGTACTTC
size: .; V: TRBV28; J: TRBJ2-2; D: TRBD1; CDR3: CASSSPDRSGELFF; DNA: TGTGCCAGCAGTTCTCCGGACAGGTCCGGGGAGCTGTTTTTT
size: .; V: TRBV6-6; J: TRBJ2-7; D: .; CDR3: CASSYDSSYEQYF; DNA: TGTGCCAGCAGTTACGACAGTAGCTACGAGCAGTACTTC
size: few; V: TRBV7-2; J: TRBJ1-1; D: .; CDR3: CASSLAAQGTEAFF; DNA: TGTGCCAGCAGCTTAGCTGCACAGGGAACTGAAGCTTTCTTT
size: many; V: TRBV27; J: TRBJ1-2; D: TRBD1; CDR3: CASSLSMDRVYGYTF; DNA: TGTGCCAGCAGTTTATCCATGGACAGGGTTTATGGCTACACCTTC
size: .; V: TRBV15; J: TRBJ1-1; D: .; CDR3: CATSRGTGLNTEAFF; DNA: TGTGCCACCAGCAGAGGAACAGGTCTGAACACTGAAGCTTTCTTT
size: many; V: TRBV2; J: TRBJ2-1; D: TRBD2; CDR3: CASTQVEVLAGGNEQFF; DNA: TGTGCCAGCACCCAAGTAGAGGTCCTAGCGGGGGGCAATGAGCAGTTCTTC
size: once; V: TRBV7-9; J: TRBJ2-3; D: TRBD2; CDR3: CASSFSGSTDTQYF; DNA: TGTGCCAGCAGCTTTAGCGGGAGCACAGATACGCAGTATTTT
size: .; V: TRBV5-1; J: TRBJ1-2; D: .; CDR3: CASSLSVPNYGYTF; DNA: TGCGCCAGCAGCTTGTCCGTTCCTAACTATGGCTACACCTTC
size: .; V: TRBV9; J: TRBJ1-1; D: TRBD1; CDR3: CASSVAGTGGTEAFF; DNA: TGTGCCAGCAGCGTAGCGGGGACAGGGGGCACTGAAGCTTTCTTT
size: .; V: TRBV10-2; J: TRBJ2-1; D: .; CDR3: CASSSLEGNEQFF; DNA: TGCGCCAGCAGTTCCCTCGAGGGCAATGAGCAGTTCTTC
size: .; V: TRBV2; J: TRBJ2-7; D: .; CDR3: CASSKEQVFYEQYF; DNA: TGTGCCAGCAGTAAGGAACAGGTATTTTACGAGCAGTACTTC
size: .; V: TRBV3-1/TRBV3-2; J: TRBJ2-7; D: .; CDR3: CASSQGGTRHEQYF; DNA: TGTGCCAGCAGCCAAGGGGGGACTCGCCACGAGCAGTACTTC
size: .; V: TRBV5-1; J: TRBJ2-7; D: .; CDR3: CASSPRPTGSYEQYF; DNA: TGCGCCAGCAGCCCCCGACCGACAGGCTCCTACGAGCAGTACTTC
size: .; V: TRBV5-4; J: TRBJ1-4; D: TRBD1; CDR3: CASSWGGQGLRNEKLFF; DNA: TGTGCCAGCAGCTGGGGAGGACAGGGGCTACGAAATGAAAAACTGTTTTTT